This T cell receptor (beta chain) originates from a study of cytomegalovirus exposure and HLA in healthy donors. Points from the study as a whole: Cytomegalovirus association was listed for roughly 160 TCR beta chains.

Each of the donors was a healthy bone marrow donor. The primer mix had 60 Vbeta and 13 Jbeta primers. Measured with immunoSEQ multiplex PCR; TCRdb has only the in-frame clones, and not every one. The data hold about 170,000 clones, with approximately 84% observed a single time. In the case of this clone: Its antigen is unidentified.

Germline CDR1 LNHDA, CDR2 SQIVND (reference sequence). CDR3 length equals 17 residues. V lost 5 bases, J lost 0 bases, and 6 bases stayed unmatched. The sequenced material came from PBMCs. V gene TRBV19 combines with J gene TRBJ2-1; TRBD2 agrees at 11 bases. The receptor was isolated from a man younger than 40 in good health and CMV-seropositive. The CDR3, as DNA: TGTGCCAGTAGTTTACTAGCGGGAGTCCCCTCCTACAATGAGCAGTTCTTC. It translates to CASSLLAGVPSYNEQFF. Full variable domain (outside the CDR3, taken from reference TRBV19 and TRBJ2-1): DGGITQSPKYLFRKEGQNVTLSCEQNLNHDAMYWYRQDPGQGLRLIYYSQIVNDFQKGDIAEGYSVSREKKESFPLTVTSAQKNPTAFYLCASSLLAGVPSYNEQFFGPGTRLTVL.